The 23 T cell receptor beta chains below all came from one sample that was sequenced in a study of cytomegalovirus exposure and HLA in healthy donors (dated 2017 in TCRdb). The library was built by means of the immunoSEQ multiplex PCR assay. The multiplex PCR relied on a mix of 60 forward primers for TCR Vbeta segments and 13 reverse primers for TCR Jbeta segments. The table was pulled from immuneACCESS by TCRdb, which kept in-frame rearrangements only. Such tables lose some clones; where checked, under half of the loss comes from unresolved V genes, and the rest has no known cause. Recorded for this sample are under 120,000 clones; approximately 79% of them occurred a single time. The ten largest make up 3% to 3.5% of the sample. The sample consisted of PBMCs. Every receptor here comes from a woman aged 40 to 50 in good health and CMV-seronegative.

V gene TRBV30 combines with J gene TRBJ2-2; D is possibly TRBD2 (5 bases). Trimming stripped 4 bases from V and 7 bases from J, with 7 bases between. Germline V gene data show CDR1 as GTSNPN and CDR2 as SVGIG (reference sequence). The CDR3 consists of 11 residues. CDR3 bases: TGTGCCTGGACCAGCGGCGGGGAGCTGTTTTTT. This translates into CAWTSGGELFF.

This clone has a handful of counts. The chain has TRBV6-5 and TRBJ1-1; 7 bases fit TRBD1. The CDR3 runs to 14 residues. Germline V gene lookup returns CDR1 MNHEY and CDR2 SVGAGI. V gave up 7 bases and J gave up 4 bases; unmatched junction bases: 9. Here the CDR3 reads CASTTQQGRTEAFF. As DNA, the CDR3 is TGTGCCAGCACCACCCAACAGGGGCGCACTGAAGCTTTCTTT.

The CDR3: CASSQDRVSWEQYF. The CDR3 region has the DNA TGTGCCAGCAGCCAGGACAGGGTATCATGGGAGCAGTACTTC. The chain recombines TRBV4-2 with TRBJ2-7, with TRBD1 matching 8 bases. The germline V gene has CDR1 LGHNA and CDR2 YNFKEQ. V shed 3 bases and J 7 bases; nucleotides not matched to a gene: 8. This CDR3 comprises 14 residues.

The V gene is TRBV18, the J gene TRBJ2-5; 9 nucleotides agree with TRBD2. The CDR3 sequence is 15 residues long. V shed 1 base and J 5 bases; nucleotides not matched to a gene: 5. Looked up from germline, CDR1 is KGHSH and CDR2 is LQKENI. Here the CDR3 reads CASSPLAGVVETQYF. CDR3 DNA sequence: TGTGCCAGCTCACCACTAGCGGGGGTGGTGGAGACCCAGTACTTC.

The CDR3 sequence is CASSMDRVPAYEQYF. In nucleotides, the CDR3 is TGTGCCAGCAGTATGGACAGGGTCCCAGCCTACGAGCAGTACTTC. The chain is built from TRBV28 and TRBJ2-7; TRBD1 matches 8 bases. This CDR3 is built from 15 residues. The germline gives CDR1 MDHEN, CDR2 SYDVKM. Losses at the gene ends were 5 bases for V and 2 bases for J; bases not matched to a gene: 8.

This rearrangement joins TRBV30 to TRBJ2-2; TRBD2 aligns across 8 bases. CDR3 length equals 16 residues. V lost 0 bases to trimming and J lost 4 bases; unmatched junction nucleotides: 7. Germline-derived CDR1 and CDR2 are GTSNPN and SVGIG (reference sequence). The CDR3 DNA reads as TGTGCCTGGAGTGTACACAGACTAGCGAGCACCGGGGAGCTGTTTTTT. Its translation is CAWSVHRLASTGELFF.

The chain couples TRBV14 to TRBJ2-7; D unclear. The length of the CDR3 is 11 residues. Germline V lookup: CDR1 SGHDN, CDR2 FVKESK. V lost 3 bases and J lost 6, with 6 bases in between. The CDR3 loop is CASSHLREQYF. CDR3 nucleotide sequence: TGTGCCAGCAGCCACCTACGCGAGCAGTACTTC.

The chain combines TRBV5-1 with TRBJ1-3, with D unresolved. This CDR3 is 17 amino acids long. The V end was cut by 0 bases, the J end by 0 bases, with 13 bases between. The germline CDR1 and CDR2 sequences are SGHRS and YFSETQ. CDR3 DNA: TGCGCCAGCAGCTTGGCCCCCGCGGGAAACTCTGGAAACACCATATATTTT. It yields the protein CASSLAPAGNSGNTIYF.

This sequence joins TRBV11-3 and TRBJ2-5; D unclear. Germline lookup yields CDR1 SGHNT and CDR2 YENEEA. Trimming removed 0 bases at V and 3 bases at J, with 5 bases between. This CDR3 spans 13 amino acids. This CDR3 reads CASSLDSKETQYF. The CDR3 nucleotides read TGTGCCAGCAGCTTAGACAGTAAAGAGACCCAGTACTTC.

V and J are TRBV6-4 and TRBJ2-7; 10 positions agree with TRBD1. The CDR3 has 14 residues. V lost 6 bases to trimming and J lost 6 bases; unmatched junction nucleotides: 8. Germline V CDR1 and CDR2: MRHNA, SNTAGT. This chain's CDR3 is CASRKTGGYSEQYF. The CDR3, as DNA: TGTGCCAGCAGGAAGACAGGGGGCTACTCCGAGCAGTACTTC.

The V and J genes are TRBV5-6 and TRBJ2-3; 8 bases are shared with TRBD2. Per germline, CDR1 SGHDT and CDR2 YYEEEE. With 0 bases clipped from V and 4 bases from J, the junction kept 7 bases outside the gene matches. The CDR3 runs 16 residues. Here the CDR3 reads CASSLGGSGVADTQYF. CDR3 DNA sequence: TGTGCCAGCAGCTTGGGCGGTAGCGGGGTAGCAGATACGCAGTATTTT.

This rearrangement joins TRBV28 to TRBJ2-5, with 11 bases matching TRBD1. CDR1 and CDR2 (germline): MDHEN, SYDVKM. The trim removed 9 bases at V and 5 bases at J, leaving 11 bases unmatched. The CDR3 is 15 residues long. CDR3 sequence reads: CASRLRTGGKETQYF. CDR3 sequence (DNA): TGTGCCAGTCGCCTGCGGACAGGGGGCAAGGAGACCCAGTACTTC.

The V gene is TRBV6-1, the J gene TRBJ1-1; D gene ambiguous. Germline V lookup: CDR1 MNHNS, CDR2 SASEGT. The CDR3 is made up of 13 amino acids. Trimming stripped 0 bases from V and 6 bases from J, with 8 bases between. The CDR3 nucleotides read TGTGCCAGCAGTGAAGCGCGTTTCTCTGAAGCTTTCTTT. Translation gives CASSEARFSEAFF.

The gene calls are TRBV7-9 and TRBJ1-5; a weak D match, TRBD1 (5 bases). Germline V gene lookup returns CDR1 SEHNR and CDR2 FQNEAQ (reference sequence). Trimming cost V 3 bases and J 1 base, with 10 bases left between them. CDR3 length: 15 residues. Here the CDR3 DNA reads TGTGCCAGCAGCTTCGGGGGTCTCAGCAATCAGCCCCAGCATTTT. Its protein product is CASSFGGLSNQPQHF.

The chain links TRBV6-6 to TRBJ1-1; D unresolved. Trimming took off 7 bases at V and 0 bases at J, with 12 bases between the two ends. CDR1 is MNHNY, CDR2 SVGAGI, per germline (reference sequence). The CDR3 is 14 amino acids. CDR3 coding DNA: TGTGCCAGCACCCCCGCGACATTGAACACTGAAGCTTTCTTT. Its translation: CASTPATLNTEAFF.

This clone was observed a handful of times. The CDR3 sequence: CASSLGKSDEQYF. As DNA, the CDR3 is TGTGCCAGCAGCTTAGGAAAGAGTGACGAGCAGTACTTC. The chain carries TRBV11-2 and TRBJ2-7; no clear D. CDR3 length: 13 residues. In germline, CDR1 is SGHAT, CDR2 FQNNGV. Trimming removed 1 base at V and 5 bases at J, with 9 bases between.

The V gene is TRBV19, the J gene TRBJ1-6; 7 bases are a match to TRBD1. The J segment lost 7 bases and the V segment lost 6 bases, leaving 6 bases of the junction unmatched. This CDR3 spans 14 amino acids. Germline V lookup: CDR1 LNHDA, CDR2 SQIVND (reference sequence). In DNA form, the CDR3 reads TGTGCCAGTAGCGAAGACAGGGACAATTCACCCCTCCACTTT. Translation: CASSEDRDNSPLHF.

This sequence joins TRBV11-3 and TRBJ2-5, with 9 nucleotides matching TRBD1. Germline assignment: CDR1 SGHNT and CDR2 YENEEA. The CDR3 runs to 16 residues. After removal of 5 bases from V and 0 bases from J, the junction contained 7 bases not matched to a gene. The CDR3 bases are TGTGCCAGCAGCAAGGGACAGGGAGCGTACCAAGAGACCCAGTACTTC. Residues: CASSKGQGAYQETQYF.

The chain is built from TRBV2 and TRBJ2-7, with TRBD1 as a possible D gene (6 bases). This CDR3 spans 12 amino acids. Trimming pared 11 bases from V and 2 bases from J, leaving 13 bases between. Germline V gene lookup returns CDR1 SNHLY and CDR2 FYNNEI. The CDR3: CASRDKTYEQYF. The DNA of the CDR3 is TGTGCCTCCCGGGACAAGACCTACGAGCAGTACTTC.

This clone was counted between two and nine times. This rearrangement joins TRBV13 to TRBJ2-3; 8 bases map to TRBD2. Germline V gene lookup returns CDR1 PRHDT and CDR2 FYEKMQ (reference sequence). The CDR3 consists of 16 residues. V gave up 0 bases and J gave up 3 bases; unmatched junction bases: 5. The CDR3 coding sequence is TGTGCCAGCAGCTTAGGGAGCGGGAGTATAACAGATACGCAGTATTTT. Amino acids: CASSLGSGSITDTQYF.

J is TRBJ1-6 and V is TRBV4-1; possibly TRBD1 for D (6 bases). Trimming removed 1 base from V and 7 bases from J, with 14 bases in between. CDR1 is MGHRA and CDR2 is YSYEKL in the germline V gene. The CDR3 runs 16 residues. This CDR3 is CASSQVPDRQNSPLHF. As DNA, the CDR3 is TGCGCCAGCAGCCAAGTACCGGACAGACAAAATTCACCCCTCCACTTT.

This clone was seen a few times. In nucleotides, the CDR3 is TGTGCCAGCAGCTTCCACTCCGTGCGTGCCTACAATGAGCAGTTCTTC. This codes for CASSFHSVRAYNEQFF. The V call is TRBV11-2, the J call TRBJ2-1; D gene ambiguous. Germline values: CDR1 SGHAT, CDR2 FQNNGV. There are 16 residues in the CDR3. Deletions cut 3 bases from V and 2 bases from J, with 14 bases between.

This clone occurred once. The V and J genes are TRBV29-1 and TRBJ2-3, with 7 bases matching TRBD2. CDR3 length: 15 amino acids. J lost 3 bases, V lost 3 bases, and 9 bases had no gene match. Per germline, CDR1 SQVTM and CDR2 ANQGSEA. The CDR3 region has the DNA TGCAGCGTTGATTGGGGCGGGAGAGGTACAGATACGCAGTATTTT. It specifies CSVDWGGRGTDTQYF.